These 14 T cell receptor beta chains came from one sample sequenced in a study of regulatory T cells in long-lasting Graves disease. As for time point: newly diagnosed GD, antithyroid drugs for less than 3 months. Extracted PBMC RNA gave rise to the TCR library. iRepertoire HTBI primers and Arm-PCR of CDR3 regions built TCR beta libraries. TCRdb reanalysed the multiplex PCR reads using MiXCR and keeps one entry per CDR3 protein. The sample holds under 500,000 distinct CDR3 sequences, 16% seen once. The same data also contributed to another study, on T cells in Graves' hyperthyroidism and ophthalmopathy.

This specimen was peripheral blood mononuclear cells (PBMCs), taken at new diagnosis, from a patient treated with antithyroid drugs. The receptor set was obtained from a woman in her twenties or thirties with Graves disease.

This clonotype showed up many times. The V call is TRBV18, the J call TRBJ2-1; D is undetermined. Germline values: CDR1 KGHSH, CDR2 LQKENI. The CDR3 extends over 14 amino acids. Trimming stripped 4 bases from V and 1 base from J, with 8 bases between. The CDR3 nucleotides are TGTGCCAGCTCACTAGACCAGTCCTACAATGAGCAGTTCTTC. Translated, it gives CASSLDQSYNEQFF.

The chain employs TRBV15 and TRBJ2-7; TRBD1 might be the D (5 bases). This CDR3 has 14 amino acids. Germline assignment: CDR1 LNHNV and CDR2 YYDKDF (reference sequence). Between the trimmed V and J ends, which lost 0 bases and 4 bases, there was a span of 10 bases. CDR3 amino acids: CATSRDTDRYEQYF. CDR3 sequence (DNA): TGTGCCACCAGCAGAGATACCGACAGATACGAGCAGTACTTC.

The table lists this clonotype with many counts. The gene calls are TRBV5-1 and TRBJ2-1, with 11 bases that match TRBD2. The V segment lost 0 bases and the J segment 10 bases; nucleotides outside the gene matches: 3. The CDR3 contains 14 residues. The germline CDR1 and CDR2 sequences are SGHRS and YFSETQ. This CDR3 reads CASSLGLAGREQFF. In DNA form, the CDR3 reads TGCGCCAGCAGCTTGGGACTAGCGGGACGCGAGCAGTTCTTC.

This clonotype was seen repeatedly, ten times or more. V gene TRBV29-1 combines with J gene TRBJ2-3, with 9 bases identical to TRBD2. This CDR3 spans 16 amino acids. V dropped 0 bases and J dropped 5; count of bases not matched to a gene: 9. Germline V CDR1 and CDR2: SQVTM, ANQGSEA. The CDR3 here is CSVEDPISGRGDTQYF. The CDR3 DNA reads as TGCAGCGTTGAAGATCCAATTAGCGGGAGAGGAGATACGCAGTATTTT.

With respect to this clonotype: This likely reflects a read error, since a far larger clone is one base away. Lacking the conserved final phenylalanine or tryptophan, this CDR3 likely reflects a read error. The chain employs TRBV13 and TRBJ2-7; D not resolved. Germline CDR1 is PRHDT and CDR2 is FYEKMQ (reference sequence). V lost 5 bases to trimming and J lost 5 bases, with 7 bases between them. The CDR3 extends over 11 amino acids. CDR3 sequence (DNA): TGTGCCAGCAGCCCCCTTAACGAGCAGTACCTC. This encodes CASSPLNEQYL.

The rearrangement uses TRBV7-8 and TRBJ2-1; 7 bases line up with TRBD2. The CDR3 contains 17 residues. In germline, CDR1 is SGHVS, CDR2 FQNEAQ. J was trimmed by 3 bases and V by 5 bases; bases with no gene match: 13. Written as DNA, the CDR3 is TGTGCCAGCAGCCGCCAGCGGGAAGGCCCCTACTACAATGAGCAGTTCTTC. It is translated as CASSRQREGPYYNEQFF.

This clonotype was detected a few times. The rearrangement uses TRBV20-1 and TRBJ2-3, with 8 positions matching TRBD2. The CDR3 loop spans 16 amino acids. After removal of 0 bases from V and 0 bases from J, the junction contained 5 bases not matched to a gene. Germline V gene lookup returns CDR1 DFQATT and CDR2 SNEGSKA (reference sequence). The CDR3 reads CSARDSSGRSTDTQYF. The DNA of the CDR3 is TGCAGTGCTAGAGATTCCAGCGGGAGAAGCACAGATACGCAGTATTTT.

This clonotype came up many times. The chain is built from TRBV6-2 or TRBV6-3 and TRBJ2-1; D uncertain. Germline CDR1 MNHEY, CDR2 SVGEGT. There are 13 residues in the CDR3. Deletions cut 7 bases from V and 2 bases from J, with 9 bases between. The CDR3 nucleotides are TGTGCCAGCACCCCAACACCCTACAATGAGCAGTTCTTC. This gives the protein CASTPTPYNEQFF.

J is TRBJ2-3 and V is TRBV19; D is unclear. This CDR3 contains 15 residues. With 5 bases removed from V and 2 bases from J, the gap between germline ends came to 14 bases. Germline V gene data show CDR1 as LNHDA and CDR2 as SQIVND (reference sequence). CDR3 in amino acids: CASSARGGVTDTQYF. In nucleotides, the CDR3 is TGTGCCAGTAGTGCCCGAGGCGGCGTCACAGATACGCAGTATTTT.

This clonotype has at least ten counts. DNA for the CDR3: TGTGCCACCAGCAGCAGAGAGAACACTGAAGCTTTCTTT. Residues: CATSSRENTEAFF. The chain combines TRBV15 with TRBJ1-1; no definite D call. The CDR3 sequence is 13 residues long. CDR1 LNHNV and CDR2 YYDKDF come from the germline V gene (reference sequence). Trimming removed 3 bases from V and 1 base from J, with 6 bases in between.

At least ten counts were recorded for this clonotype. The genes are TRBV15 and TRBJ2-3; no firm D call. Trimming took 1 base from V and 0 from J, leaving 5 bases between them. CDR1 LNHNV and CDR2 YYDKDF come from the germline V gene (reference sequence). The CDR3 sequence is 14 residues long. The CDR3: CATSRGRSTDTQYF. For the CDR3, the DNA is TGTGCCACCAGCAGAGGAAGAAGCACAGATACGCAGTATTTT. The variable domain in full, completed from reference TRBV15 and TRBJ2-3, reads DAMVIQNPRYQVTQFGKPVTLSCSQTLNHNVMYWYQQKSSQAPKLLFHYYDKDFNNEADTPDNFQSRRPNTSFCFLDIRSPGLGDTAMYLCATSRGRSTDTQYFGPGTRLTVL.

This clonotype was seen at least ten times. The V gene is TRBV20-1, the J gene TRBJ2-3; the match to TRBD2 covers 7 bases. V lost 5 bases, J lost 5 bases, and 22 bases stayed unmatched. The CDR3 spans 18 residues. Per germline, CDR1 DFQATT and CDR2 SNEGSKA (reference sequence). CDR3 bases: TGCAGTGCTCGGGCAGTTGGCGTTGAGCGGGACCTGATAGATACGCAGTATTTT. The encoded protein is CSARAVGVERDLIDTQYF.

This clonotype has more than one count but fewer than ten. The chain employs TRBV11-2 and TRBJ2-5; D perhaps matches TRBD2 (5 bases). V gave up 0 bases and J gave up 4 bases, with 15 bases separating them. Germline assignment: CDR1 SGHAT and CDR2 FQNNGV. The length of the CDR3 is 16 residues. CDR3 in amino acids: CASSLEAIGVTETQYF. In DNA form, the CDR3 reads TGTGCCAGCAGCTTAGAGGCGATCGGGGTTACAGAGACCCAGTACTTC.

This clonotype was counted at least ten times. The chain employs TRBV6-4 and TRBJ2-7; D is unclear. Germline V CDR1 and CDR2: MRHNA, SNTAGT. V shed 3 bases and J shed 9 bases, with 6 bases lying between them. This CDR3 contains 10 residues. The DNA of the CDR3 is TGTGCCAGCAGTGAGGTTTGGCAGTACTTC. Translation gives CASSEVWQYF.